One and the same sample provided the 31 T cell receptor beta chains below, sequenced in a study of vaccination and CD4 T cells after COVID-19 (dated by TCRdb to the early 2020s). The library was prepared using PCR. TCRdb records Illumina iSeq 100 as the sequencer. DNA from cultured CD4+ T cells underwent TCR sequencing with the Oncomine TCR Beta short-read assay at the Johns Hopkins FTIC core. Through fastp at Q25 and MiXCR, TCRdb rebuilt clones from the public reads, retaining in-frame beta chains. Records with the same CDR3 protein are collapsed into one entry carrying the most frequent genes and DNA. The sample profile shows 6,500 to 8,500 distinct CDR3 sequences; 30% to 40% of them were found once. The ten largest account for around 18% of the sample. These TCRs' antigens remain unknown. The label giving this sample's treatment or condition can be read as: roughly 10-day PBMC culture with coronavirus spike peptide pools or control peptides (ViraFEST assay). CD4+ T cells from unexposed donors were collected before the COVID-19 pandemic (2011-2018).

Sequencing was done on a sample of CD4+ T cells from blood, cultured in vitro. These receptors were obtained from a human donor in good health.

The chain is built from TRBV7-9 and TRBJ2-7; D remains ambiguous. Germline assignment: CDR1 SEHNR and CDR2 FQNEAQ (reference sequence). The CDR3 is 14 amino acids. V was shortened by 5 bases and J by 0 bases, with 11 bases between the two germline ends. The CDR3 DNA reads TGTGCCAGCAGCCGCCGCGACGACTCCTACGAGCAGTACTTC. Residues: CASSRRDDSYEQYF.

This chain connects TRBV5-1 to TRBJ1-5; no definite D call. This CDR3 contains 14 residues. Trimming removed 0 bases at V and 4 bases at J, with 8 bases between. CDR1 is SGHRS and CDR2 is YFSETQ in the germline V gene. This chain's CDR3 is CASSLGHPNQPQHF. Here the CDR3 DNA reads TGCGCCAGCAGCTTGGGGCACCCGAATCAGCCCCAGCATTTT.

The gene calls are TRBV11-2 and TRBJ2-1; D unresolved. The germline CDR1 and CDR2 sequences are SGHAT and FQNNGV. The ends were cut back, 2 bases at V and 1 base at J, with 9 bases in the middle. The CDR3 spans 15 residues. The CDR3 loop is CASSLNPQSYNEQFF. The DNA for the CDR3 is TGTGCCAGCAGCTTAAACCCGCAATCCTACAATGAGCAGTTCTTC.

There are a few counts of this clonotype. In DNA form, the CDR3 reads TGTGCCTGGAGGCGGCCGGGGCAGACTAACTATGGCTACACCTTC. Translation: CAWRRPGQTNYGYTF. The chain combines TRBV30 with TRBJ1-2; TRBD1 might be the D (5 bases). CDR1 and CDR2 (germline): GTSNPN, SVGIG (reference sequence). CDR3 length: 15 residues. V was trimmed by 3 bases and J by 0 bases, leaving 14 bases between them.

This chain uses TRBV20-1 with TRBJ2-7; D is perhaps TRBD2 (6 bases). This CDR3 comprises 16 residues. Trimming took 3 bases from V and 5 from J, leaving 23 bases between them. CDR1 and CDR2 (germline): DFQATT, SNEGSKA (reference sequence). DNA for the CDR3: TGCAGTGCTAGCGGCCAACGGGGAGGCCGTAGCAACGAGCAGTACTTC. It codes for CSASGQRGGRSNEQYF.

The CDR3 sequence: CASSMGTSGGTSTDTQYF. CDR3 nucleotide sequence: TGTGCCAGTAGTATGGGGACTAGCGGGGGTACGAGCACAGATACGCAGTATTTT. This rearrangement joins TRBV19 to TRBJ2-3, with 14 positions matching TRBD2. This CDR3 comprises 18 residues. The ends lost 3 bases at V and 0 bases at J; junction bases unmatched: 5. Per germline, CDR1 LNHDA and CDR2 SQIVND (reference sequence).

A few counts support this clonotype. The chain joins TRBV20-1 to TRBJ2-7; D assignment may be TRBD1 or TRBD2 (5 bases each). The CDR3 sequence is 14 residues long. Germline V gene lookup returns CDR1 DFQATT and CDR2 SNEGSKA (reference sequence). Trimming took off 3 bases at V and 3 bases at J, with 15 bases between the two ends. DNA for the CDR3: TGCAGTGCTAGCCATCCGGGACCGATCTACGAGCAGTACTTC. It codes for CSASHPGPIYEQYF.

This clonotype was detected only a few times. V gene TRBV11-2 combines with J gene TRBJ2-5, with D possibly TRBD1 on 5 matching bases. Germline V gives CDR1 SGHAT, CDR2 FQNNGV. The CDR3 has 17 residues. The V end lost 5 bases, the J end lost 5 bases, and 24 bases lay between the germline ends. As DNA, the CDR3 is TGTGCCAGCAGCCCTAACATCCTCCCAGGGAAGGGGGAGACCCAGTACTTC. Protein product: CASSPNILPGKGETQYF.

The chain joins TRBV6-1 to TRBJ1-2, with 9 bases that match TRBD1. With 5 bases clipped from V and 4 bases from J, the junction kept 5 bases outside the gene matches. This CDR3 has 14 amino acids. Germline V gives CDR1 MNHNS, CDR2 SASEGT. The CDR3 loop is CASSQGQGPYGYTF. The CDR3 coding sequence is TGTGCCAGCAGTCAGGGACAGGGACCCTATGGCTACACCTTC.

This clonotype was seen only a few times. CDR3: CASSLAPRDSLYGYTF. The DNA for the CDR3 is TGTGCCAGCAGCTTAGCGCCGAGGGACAGTCTCTATGGCTACACCTTC. The chain combines TRBV7-9 with TRBJ1-2, with TRBD1 identical over 7 bases. Germline lookup yields CDR1 SEHNR and CDR2 FQNEAQ (reference sequence). This CDR3 spans 16 amino acids. The V gene end was trimmed by 0 bases and the J gene end by 4 bases; junction bases not matched to a gene: 8.

The genes are TRBV19 and TRBJ2-2; no firm D call. Germline-derived CDR1 and CDR2 are LNHDA and SQIVND (reference sequence). Between the trimmed V and J ends, which lost 5 bases and 5 bases, there was a span of 15 bases. This CDR3 is 15 amino acids long. The CDR3 spells CASSASQVRTGELFF. The CDR3, as DNA: TGTGCCAGTAGTGCGAGTCAGGTTCGGACCGGGGAGCTGTTTTTT.

This clonotype was seen only a few times. This chain uses TRBV7-2 with TRBJ1-2; D is uncertain. There are 11 residues in the CDR3. CDR1 is SGHTA, CDR2 FQGNSA, per germline. V was clipped by 4 bases and J by 5 bases, with 5 bases between them. The CDR3 is CASSSLYGYTF. CDR3 nucleotides: TGTGCCAGCAGCTCTCTATATGGCTACACCTTC.

This clonotype was found a few times. The chain links TRBV7-9 to TRBJ2-7; D not resolved. Trimming removed 2 bases at V and 6 bases at J, with 17 bases between. Germline V lookup: CDR1 SEHNR, CDR2 FQNEAQ (reference sequence). This CDR3 is 15 amino acids long. The CDR3 region has the DNA TGTGCCAGCAGCTTATATCCCAGTGGTCGCGGCGAGCAGTACTTC. Protein: CASSLYPSGRGEQYF.

This clonotype was detected a few times. This chain joins TRBV27 and TRBJ2-5, with 16 bases fitting TRBD2. The CDR3 length is 23 residues. Germline assignment: CDR1 MNHEY and CDR2 SMNVEV (reference sequence). Trimming cost V 1 base and J 4 bases; bases outside gene matches: 21. CDR3: CASSLYSPRRRGLAGGPGETQYF. The CDR3 DNA is TGTGCCAGCAGTTTATACAGCCCCCGTCGCAGGGGACTAGCGGGAGGGCCCGGAGAGACCCAGTACTTC.

The chain uses TRBV11-2 and TRBJ2-3; D is ambiguous. Germline CDR1 and CDR2: SGHAT and FQNNGV. V was pared by 0 bases and J by 7 bases, with 2 bases between. This CDR3 comprises 11 residues. CDR3 DNA: TGTGCCAGCAGCTTAGAGCATACGCAGTATTTT. As protein: CASSLEHTQYF.

V and J are TRBV2 and TRBJ2-7; maybe TRBD1 (6 bases). The CDR3 spans 13 residues. Between the trimmed V and J ends, which lost 11 bases and 1 base, there was a span of 15 bases. In germline, CDR1 is SNHLY, CDR2 FYNNEI. CDR3 sequence (DNA): TGTGCCGTAAACCTGGACAGATCCTACGAGCAGTACTTC. Its translation: CAVNLDRSYEQYF.

The chain couples TRBV11-3 to TRBJ1-1, with a tentative D call TRBD1 (5 bases). The CDR3 extends over 13 amino acids. The V end was cut by 2 bases, the J end by 8 bases, with 12 bases between. Germline CDR1 SGHNT, CDR2 YENEEA. The CDR3 DNA sequence: TGTGCCAGCAGCTTATACGGGGGAGGGGAAGCTTTCTTT. Its protein product is CASSLYGGGEAFF.

The chain couples TRBV19 to TRBJ1-6; tentatively, D is TRBD1 (5 bases). This CDR3 is 14 amino acids long. Germline loops: CDR1 LNHDA, CDR2 SQIVND (reference sequence). Trimming removed 7 bases at V and 5 bases at J, with 12 bases between. The CDR3 DNA reads as TGTGCCAGTAAGGTTGGGGCCGATAATTCACCCCTCCACTTT. Encoded protein: CASKVGADNSPLHF.

The V gene is TRBV27, the J gene TRBJ1-5, with D uncertain. This CDR3 contains 16 residues. The germline V and J ends were trimmed by 0 bases and 6 bases, with 15 bases remaining between them. CDR1 is MNHEY and CDR2 is SMNVEV in the germline V gene (reference sequence). The CDR3 DNA sequence: TGTGCCAGCAGTTTATCGAAGGACCCCCTAGCTCAGCCCCAGCATTTT. Translation: CASSLSKDPLAQPQHF.

This CDR3 reads CASSDRGPAHTDTQYF. In DNA, the CDR3 is TGTGCCAGCAGTGACAGGGGCCCCGCTCATACAGATACGCAGTATTTT. The gene calls are TRBV6-4 and TRBJ2-3, with a tentative D call TRBD1 (5 bases). V was clipped by 2 bases and J by 3 bases, with 15 bases between them. The V gene's germline CDR1 is MRHNA and CDR2 SNTAGT. The CDR3 has 16 amino acids.

This clonotype turned up a few times. The rearrangement joins TRBV7-2 to TRBJ1-5; D is unclear. Germline V gives CDR1 SGHTA, CDR2 FQGNSA. The CDR3 is 12 residues long. The V gene lost 8 bases and the J gene lost 5 bases, with 10 bases spanning the gap. The CDR3 loop is CASGFGDQPQHF. The CDR3 region has the DNA TGTGCCAGCGGATTCGGGGATCAGCCCCAGCATTTT.

This clonotype was seen a single time. The V gene is TRBV30, the J gene TRBJ2-7, with 9 bases lining up with TRBD2. Trimming removed 0 bases from V and 4 bases from J; junction bases left unmatched: 7. Per germline, CDR1 GTSNPN and CDR2 SVGIG (reference sequence). The CDR3 is made up of 15 amino acids. The DNA of the CDR3 is TGTGCCTGGAGTGTACTCTCTAGCGGGACTTACGAGCAGTACTTC. Its translation is CAWSVLSSGTYEQYF.

This clonotype appeared a few times. The rearrangement uses TRBV7-2 and TRBJ1-3; a weak D match, TRBD1 (6 bases). The germline CDR1 and CDR2 sequences are SGHTA and FQGNSA. V gave up 5 bases and J gave up 0 bases, with 11 bases separating them. The CDR3 runs 15 residues. The CDR3 DNA follows: TGTGCCAGCAGCCGGGACACGAGCTCTGGAAACACCATATATTTT. Translated: CASSRDTSSGNTIYF.

The CDR3 DNA is TGTGCCAGCAGTTTAATCGGGGCCTCCGTGATCAGGGAGACCCAGTACTTC. Translating gives CASSLIGASVIRETQYF. V gene TRBV27 combines with J gene TRBJ2-5; D possibly uses TRBD1 or TRBD2 (5 bases each). V dropped 2 bases and J dropped 5 bases, with 21 bases sitting between them. Germline V gene data show CDR1 as MNHEY and CDR2 as SMNVEV (reference sequence). This CDR3 contains 17 residues.

This clonotype was detected a few times. The J gene is TRBJ2-5, the V gene TRBV6-1; perhaps D is TRBD1 or TRBD2 (6 bases each). Deletions cut 4 bases from V and 5 bases from J, with 17 bases between. Germline V gene data show CDR1 as MNHNS and CDR2 as SASEGT. The CDR3 consists of 15 residues. CDR3 loop: CASSALKGGQETQYF. The CDR3 nucleotides are TGTGCCAGCAGTGCCCTCAAAGGGGGGCAGGAGACCCAGTACTTC.

The gene calls are TRBV7-9 and TRBJ1-5, with 9 bases that match TRBD1. V dropped 11 bases and J dropped 5; count of bases not matched to a gene: 16. CDR1 and CDR2 from the germline V gene are SEHNR and FQNEAQ (reference sequence). This CDR3 spans 16 amino acids. This CDR3 reads CAVESWTGVPDQPQHF. The CDR3 DNA reads as TGTGCCGTAGAAAGTTGGACAGGGGTTCCGGATCAGCCCCAGCATTTT.

The chain couples TRBV29-1 to TRBJ2-5; tentatively, D is TRBD2 (6 bases). Germline loops: CDR1 SQVTM, CDR2 ANQGSEA. The length of the CDR3 is 13 residues. CDR3 sequence reads: CSARGMYQETQYF. CDR3 nucleotides: TGCAGTGCCCGGGGGATGTACCAAGAGACCCAGTACTTC. Based on the CDR3 plus reference TRBV29-1 and TRBJ2-5, the full variable domain is SAVISQKPSRDICQRGTSLTIQCQVDSQVTMMFWYRQQPGQSLTLIATANQGSEATYESGFVIDKFPISRPNLTFSTLTVSNMSPEDSSIYLCSARGMYQETQYFGPGTRLLVL.

The rearrangement links TRBV5-4 to TRBJ1-1; unclear D gene. The CDR3 runs 15 residues. Germline V gene lookup returns CDR1 SGHNT and CDR2 YYREEE (reference sequence). Trimming cost V 0 bases and J 9 bases, with 18 bases left between them. CDR3 in amino acids: CASSLGIIGKQKAFF. The CDR3 nucleotides are TGTGCCAGCAGCTTGGGAATTATAGGCAAACAGAAAGCTTTCTTT.

V usage is TRBV27 and J usage is TRBJ2-3; D is uncertain. Germline lookup yields CDR1 MNHEY and CDR2 SMNVEV (reference sequence). V was pared by 5 bases and J by 1 base, with 10 bases between. This CDR3 is built from 14 residues. CDR3 bases: TGTGCCAGCAGTCCGATCAGCCGCACAGATACGCAGTATTTT. It codes for CASSPISRTDTQYF.

In this sample, this clonotype turned up a few times. J is TRBJ1-2 and V is TRBV27; D possibly corresponds to TRBD1 (5 bases). Trimming stripped 5 bases from V and 2 bases from J, with 9 bases between. This CDR3 has 13 amino acids. Per the germline V gene, CDR1 is MNHEY and CDR2 is SMNVEV (reference sequence). The CDR3 DNA reads as TGTGCCAGCAGTCGACAGTTAAACTATGGCTACACCTTC. Encoded protein: CASSRQLNYGYTF.

The chain has TRBV20-1 and TRBJ2-6; 9 bases are a match to TRBD1. CDR3 size: 17 residues. Trimming cost V 3 bases and J 1 base; bases outside gene matches: 7. Germline CDR1 DFQATT, CDR2 SNEGSKA (reference sequence). The DNA of the CDR3 is TGCAGTGCTAGGGGACAGGGTTCAATTTCTGGGGCCAACGTCCTGACTTTC. Its protein is CSARGQGSISGANVLTF.